This T cell receptor (beta chain) was profiled in a study of T cells after yellow fever vaccination (dated by TCRdb to the late 2010s). Regarding the research as a whole: The SMART-Seq v4 Ultra Low Input RNA kit was used to prepare libraries from fractions with low cell numbers. Two healthy male donors, one aged 18 to 30 and one aged 30 to 40 years, were included in the cohort. Bulk TCR alpha and beta repertoires were sequenced longitudinally to track T-cell clones before and after primary and booster YFV17D yellow fever vaccination. Blood samples were taken at several timepoints before and after primary and secondary immunization, and bulk PBMC replicates and cell subsets were isolated.

Including cysteine and phenylalanine, the CDR3 has 14 amino acids. Just CDR3 DNA is preserved here, 42 bases in frame from base 1. V was cut back by 0 bases and J by 8 bases, leaving a gap of 13 bases between them. CDR1 LGHNA and CDR2 YNFKEQ are derived from the germline V gene. What the research found in general, with its limitations: Because the study included only a couple of donors, the extent to which the findings can be generalized is limited. A small fraction of clonotypes appeared in both the CD4 and CD8 compartments, likely as a result of convergent recombination. Compared with the primary T-cell response, the secondary T-cell response was weaker but faster, peaking on day 5 rather than day 15. Most clones expanded after primary vaccination were re-detected after the booster (around 96% of CD4 and more than 70% of CD8), suggesting broad memory maintenance. FACS-sorted repertoires could contain abundant contaminating clonotypes from the bulk population, so computational filtering was required.

This clonotype showed up many times. This receptor's antigen is unknown. No qualities accompany the bases; no much larger clone lies one base away. TCRdb shows the sequencer as Illumina NovaSeq 6000. TCR cDNA was synthesized by 5'RACE template switching, which introduced a universal primer site and unique molecular identifiers. Priming of cDNA synthesis was performed from both the TCR alpha and TCR beta constant segments. Library amplification used two PCR steps, and the second PCR step added sample barcodes and sequencing adapters. Sequencing of libraries was performed on Illumina HiSeq 2500 (2x100 bp) or NovaSeq (2x150 bp). Under the source paper's analysis protocol: Demultiplexing of reads and collapsing into UMI consensus sequences were performed with MIGEC, and V(D)J alignment was carried out with MiXCR. Clonotypes responding to the vaccine were identified with edgeR on replicate PBMC samples, with the criteria of FDR below 0.01 and a log2 fold change above 5 up to day 15. Each bulk clonotype was labeled CD4 or CD8 based on which sequenced repertoire, CD4 or CD8, contained the clonotype at higher abundance. The public reads were reprocessed in TCRdb via fastp at Q25 and MiXCR, keeping in-frame beta chains. For every CDR3 protein sequence, its rows merge into one entry that carries the most common genes and DNA. The V and J calls were determined by TCRdb, not by the authors. Here the sample has approximately 260,000 distinct CDR3 sequences; roughly 5% occur a single time. The ten largest clones take up roughly 3.3% of the sample.

The treatment or condition label for this specimen denotes: live attenuated yellow fever vaccine strain. PBMCs were isolated from peripheral blood using a standard Ficoll-Paque protocol. CD4 and CD8 T-cell fractions were isolated with Dynabeads CD4 and CD8 positive selection kits. TriZol was used to extract RNA from bulk PBMCs, CD4 and CD8 fractions, and dextramer-positive and dextramer-negative fractions. The clonotype originates from a man between 18 and 29 years old who received the YFV17D yellow fever vaccine. The input for sequencing was CD4+ T cells sorted from PBMCs, taken on the day of the yellow fever booster vaccination. The chain uses TRBV4-2 and TRBJ1-2, with TRBD1 tentatively as D gene (5 bases match). The sequenced DNA: TGTGCCAGCAGCCAAGATACTGACAGCTGGGGCTACACCTTC. The translation is CASSQDTDSWGYTF.